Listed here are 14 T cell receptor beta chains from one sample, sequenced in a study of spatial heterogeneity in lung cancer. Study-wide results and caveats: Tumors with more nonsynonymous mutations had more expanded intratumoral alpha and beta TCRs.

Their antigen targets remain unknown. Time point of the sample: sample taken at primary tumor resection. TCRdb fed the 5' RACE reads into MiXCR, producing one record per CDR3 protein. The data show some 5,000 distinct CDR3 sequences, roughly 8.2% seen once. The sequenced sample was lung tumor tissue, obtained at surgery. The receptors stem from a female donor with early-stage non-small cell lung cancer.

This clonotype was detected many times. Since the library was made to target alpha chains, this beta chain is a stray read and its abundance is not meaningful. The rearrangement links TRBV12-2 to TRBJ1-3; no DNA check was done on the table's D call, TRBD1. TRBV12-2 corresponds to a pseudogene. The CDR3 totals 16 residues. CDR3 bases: TGTTATTGGGAACGGCCGACAGTGATCTCTGGAAACACCATATATTTT. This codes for CYWERPTVISGNTIYF.

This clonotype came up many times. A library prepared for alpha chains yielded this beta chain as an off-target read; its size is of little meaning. As DNA, the CDR3 is TGTGCCAGCAGCTTAGCGTTCGGGTCCCACCAGTACTTC. Translation gives CASSLAFGSHQYF. V usage is TRBV11-1 and J usage is TRBJ2-5; no reliable D call. This CDR3 is 13 amino acids long. Germline lookup yields CDR1 SGHAT and CDR2 FQDESV (reference sequence). V lost 0 bases to trimming and J lost 10 bases, with 12 bases between them.

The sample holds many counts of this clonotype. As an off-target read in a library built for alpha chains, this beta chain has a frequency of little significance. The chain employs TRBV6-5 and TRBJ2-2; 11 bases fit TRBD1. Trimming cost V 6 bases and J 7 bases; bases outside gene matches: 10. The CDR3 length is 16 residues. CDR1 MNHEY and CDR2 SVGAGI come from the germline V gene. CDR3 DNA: TGTGCCAGCAGGTGGACAGGACAGGGGGCCGGCGGGGAGCTGTTTTTT. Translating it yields CASRWTGQGAGGELFF.

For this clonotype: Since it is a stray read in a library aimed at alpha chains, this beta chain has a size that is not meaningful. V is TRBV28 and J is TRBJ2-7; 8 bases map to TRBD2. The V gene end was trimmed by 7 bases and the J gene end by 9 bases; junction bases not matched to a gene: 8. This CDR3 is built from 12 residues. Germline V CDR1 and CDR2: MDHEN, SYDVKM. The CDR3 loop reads CASKKRGLAQYF. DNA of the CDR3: TGTGCCAGCAAAAAACGCGGACTAGCGCAGTACTTC. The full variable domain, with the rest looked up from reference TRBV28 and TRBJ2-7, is DVKVTQSSRYLVKRTGEKVFLECVQDMDHENMFWYRQDPGLGLRLIYFSYDVKMKEKGDIPEGYSVSREKKERFSLILESASTNQTSMYLCASKKRGLAQYFGPGTRLTVT.

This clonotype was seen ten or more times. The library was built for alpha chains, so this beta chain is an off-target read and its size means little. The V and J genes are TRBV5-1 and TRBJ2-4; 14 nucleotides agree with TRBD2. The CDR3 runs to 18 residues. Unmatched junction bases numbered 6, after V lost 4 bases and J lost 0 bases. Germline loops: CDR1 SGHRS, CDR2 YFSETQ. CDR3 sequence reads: CASSPGLAGELAKNIQYF. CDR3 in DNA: TGCGCCAGCAGCCCGGGACTAGCGGGGGAGCTAGCCAAAAACATTCAGTACTTC.

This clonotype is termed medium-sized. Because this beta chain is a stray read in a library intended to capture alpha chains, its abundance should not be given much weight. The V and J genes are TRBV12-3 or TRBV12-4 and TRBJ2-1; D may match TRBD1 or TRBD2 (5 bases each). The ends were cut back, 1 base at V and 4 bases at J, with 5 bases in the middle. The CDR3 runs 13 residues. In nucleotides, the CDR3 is TGTGCCAGCAGTTTAGGGGGGTACAATGAGCAGTTCTTC. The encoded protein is CASSLGGYNEQFF.

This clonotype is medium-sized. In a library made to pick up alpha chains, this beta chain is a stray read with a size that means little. For the CDR3, the DNA is TGCGCCAGCAGCCAAGATCCCTCTACGAGGGGTCTAGCTACCCAGTACTTC. Translating it yields CASSQDPSTRGLATQYF. This chain connects TRBV4-3 to TRBJ2-5; D might be TRBD1 or TRBD2, each matching 5 bases. V was trimmed by 0 bases and J by 8 bases, leaving 22 bases between them. Germline CDR1 and CDR2: LGHNA and YSLEER. The CDR3 has 17 residues.

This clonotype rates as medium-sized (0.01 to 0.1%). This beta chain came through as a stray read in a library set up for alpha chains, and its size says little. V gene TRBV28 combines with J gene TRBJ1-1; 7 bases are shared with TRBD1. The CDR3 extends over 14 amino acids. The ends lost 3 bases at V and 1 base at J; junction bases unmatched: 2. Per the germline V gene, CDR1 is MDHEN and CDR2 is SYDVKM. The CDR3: CASSLGQKNTEAFF. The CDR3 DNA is TGTGCCAGCAGTTTGGGACAGAAGAACACTGAAGCTTTCTTT.

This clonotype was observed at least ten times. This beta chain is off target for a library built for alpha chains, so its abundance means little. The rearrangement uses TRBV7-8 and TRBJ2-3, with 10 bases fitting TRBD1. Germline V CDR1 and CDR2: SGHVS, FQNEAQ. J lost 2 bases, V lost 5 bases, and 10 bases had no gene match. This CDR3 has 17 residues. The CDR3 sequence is CASSPRPGQGITDTQYF. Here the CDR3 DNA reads TGTGCCAGCAGCCCAAGACCGGGACAGGGGATCACAGATACGCAGTATTTT.

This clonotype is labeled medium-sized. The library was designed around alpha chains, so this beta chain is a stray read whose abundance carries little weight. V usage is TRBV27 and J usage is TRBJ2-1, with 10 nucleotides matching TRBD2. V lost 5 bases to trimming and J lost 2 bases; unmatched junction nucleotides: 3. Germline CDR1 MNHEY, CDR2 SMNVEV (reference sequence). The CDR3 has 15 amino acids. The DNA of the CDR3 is TGTGCCAGCAGTCAAACTAGCGGGGCCTACAATGAGCAGTTCTTC. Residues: CASSQTSGAYNEQFF.

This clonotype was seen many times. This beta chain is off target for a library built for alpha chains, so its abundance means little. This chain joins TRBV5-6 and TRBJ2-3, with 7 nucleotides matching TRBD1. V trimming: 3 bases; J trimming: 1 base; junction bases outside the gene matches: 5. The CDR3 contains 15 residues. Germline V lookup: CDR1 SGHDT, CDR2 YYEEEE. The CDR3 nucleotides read TGTGCCAGCAGCTGGAGGACAGGACGCACAGATACGCAGTATTTT. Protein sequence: CASSWRTGRTDTQYF.

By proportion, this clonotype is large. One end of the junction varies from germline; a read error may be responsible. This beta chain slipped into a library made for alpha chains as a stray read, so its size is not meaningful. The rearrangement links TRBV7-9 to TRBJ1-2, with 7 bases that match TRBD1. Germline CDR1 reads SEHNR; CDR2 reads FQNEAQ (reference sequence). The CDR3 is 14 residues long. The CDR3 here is CASSFPRGTEPLIF. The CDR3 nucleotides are TGTGCCAGCAGCTTCCCCCGAGGGACAGAGCCCCTTATCTTC. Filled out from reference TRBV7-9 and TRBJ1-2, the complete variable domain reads DTGVSQNPRHKITKRGQNVTFRCDPISEHNRLYWYRQTLGQGPEFLTYFQNEAQLEKSRLLSDRFSAERPKGSFSTLEIQRTEQGDSAMYLCASSFPRGTEPLIFGSGTRLTVV.

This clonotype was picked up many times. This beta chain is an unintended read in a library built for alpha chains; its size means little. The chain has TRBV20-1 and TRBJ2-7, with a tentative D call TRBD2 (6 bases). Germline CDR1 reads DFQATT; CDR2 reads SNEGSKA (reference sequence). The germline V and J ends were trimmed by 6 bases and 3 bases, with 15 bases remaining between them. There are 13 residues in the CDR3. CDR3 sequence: CSAAVGTFYEQYF. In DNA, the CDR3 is TGCAGTGCCGCGGTCGGGACTTTCTACGAGCAGTACTTC.

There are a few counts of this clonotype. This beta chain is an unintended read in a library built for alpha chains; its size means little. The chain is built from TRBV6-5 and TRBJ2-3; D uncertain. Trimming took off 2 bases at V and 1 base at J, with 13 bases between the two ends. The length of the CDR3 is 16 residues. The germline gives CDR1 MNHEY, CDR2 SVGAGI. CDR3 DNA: TGTGCCAGCAGTTACGGTACTGCAGGCGGCACAGATACGCAGTATTTT. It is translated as CASSYGTAGGTDTQYF.